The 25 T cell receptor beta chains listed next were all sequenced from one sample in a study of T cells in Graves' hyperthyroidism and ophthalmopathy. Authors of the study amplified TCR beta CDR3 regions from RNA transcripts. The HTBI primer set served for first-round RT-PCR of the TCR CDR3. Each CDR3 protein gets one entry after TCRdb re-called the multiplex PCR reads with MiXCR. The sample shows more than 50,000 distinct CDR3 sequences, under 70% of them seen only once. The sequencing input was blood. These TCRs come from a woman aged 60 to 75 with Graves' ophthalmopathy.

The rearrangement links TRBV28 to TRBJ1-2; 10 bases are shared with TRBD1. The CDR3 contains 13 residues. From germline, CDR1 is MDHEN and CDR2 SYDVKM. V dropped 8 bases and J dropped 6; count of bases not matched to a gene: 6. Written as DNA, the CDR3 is TGTGCCAGCCAGGGGGACAGGGGAAATGGCTACACCTTC. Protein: CASQGDRGNGYTF.

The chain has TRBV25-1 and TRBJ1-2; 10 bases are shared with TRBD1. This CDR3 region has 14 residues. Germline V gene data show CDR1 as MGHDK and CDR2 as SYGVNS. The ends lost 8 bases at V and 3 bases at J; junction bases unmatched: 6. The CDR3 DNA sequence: TGTGCCAGCGGGGCGACAGGGGGCGACTATGGCTACACCTTC. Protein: CASGATGGDYGYTF.

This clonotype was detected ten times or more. This chain's CDR3 is CSAPAWAREDEKLFF. The DNA for the CDR3 is TGCAGTGCCCCCGCTTGGGCCAGGGAGGATGAAAAACTGTTTTTT. The chain links TRBV20-1 to TRBJ1-4; possibly TRBD1 for D (5 bases). The CDR3 is 15 residues long. The germline V gene has CDR1 DFQATT and CDR2 SNEGSKA (reference sequence). Trimming removed 6 bases at V and 6 bases at J, with 20 bases between.

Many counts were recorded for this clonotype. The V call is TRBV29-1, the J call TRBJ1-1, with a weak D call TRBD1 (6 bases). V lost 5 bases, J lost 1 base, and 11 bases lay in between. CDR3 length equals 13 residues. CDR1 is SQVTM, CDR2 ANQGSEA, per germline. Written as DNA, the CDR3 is TGCAGCGTTCAGGAGACAGGGAACACTGAAGCTTTCTTT. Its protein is CSVQETGNTEAFF.

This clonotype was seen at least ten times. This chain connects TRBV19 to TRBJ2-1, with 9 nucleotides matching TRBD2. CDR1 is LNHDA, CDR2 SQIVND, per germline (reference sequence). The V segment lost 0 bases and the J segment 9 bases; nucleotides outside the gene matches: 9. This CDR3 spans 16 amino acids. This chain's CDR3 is CASSIDPAGGSGEQFF. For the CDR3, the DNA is TGTGCCAGTAGTATAGATCCGGCGGGGGGGTCGGGTGAGCAGTTCTTC.

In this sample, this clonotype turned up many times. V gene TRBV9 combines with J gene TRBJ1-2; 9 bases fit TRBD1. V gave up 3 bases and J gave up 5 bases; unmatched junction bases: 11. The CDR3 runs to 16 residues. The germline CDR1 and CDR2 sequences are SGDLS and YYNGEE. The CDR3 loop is CASSESGDRESYGYTF. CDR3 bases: TGTGCCAGCAGCGAATCAGGGGACAGGGAAAGTTATGGCTACACCTTC.

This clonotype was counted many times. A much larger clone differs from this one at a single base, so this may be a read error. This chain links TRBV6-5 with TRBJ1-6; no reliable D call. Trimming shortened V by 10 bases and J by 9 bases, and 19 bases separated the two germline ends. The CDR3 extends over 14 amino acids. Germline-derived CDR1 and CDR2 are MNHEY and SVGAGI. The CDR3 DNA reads TGTGCCACCCTCCCCGAGGAAGGAGTTTCACCCCTCCACTTT. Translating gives CATLPEEGVSPLHF.

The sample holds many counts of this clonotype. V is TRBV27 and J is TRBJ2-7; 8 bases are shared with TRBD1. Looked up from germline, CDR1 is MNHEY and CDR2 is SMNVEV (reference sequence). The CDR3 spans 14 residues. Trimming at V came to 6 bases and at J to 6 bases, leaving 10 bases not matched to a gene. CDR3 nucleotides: TGTGCCAGCAGGTCCCAGGGGACAGGAGGCGAGCAGTACTTC. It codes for CASRSQGTGGEQYF.

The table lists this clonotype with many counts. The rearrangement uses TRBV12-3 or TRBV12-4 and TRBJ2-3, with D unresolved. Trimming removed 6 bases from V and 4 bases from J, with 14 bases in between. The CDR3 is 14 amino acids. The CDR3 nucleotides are TGTGCCAGCAGCCCCGACAACCCGGCAGATACGCAGTATTTT. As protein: CASSPDNPADTQYF.

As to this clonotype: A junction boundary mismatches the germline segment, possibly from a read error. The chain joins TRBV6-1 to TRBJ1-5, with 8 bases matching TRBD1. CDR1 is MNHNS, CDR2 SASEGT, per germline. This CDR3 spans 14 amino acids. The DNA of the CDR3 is TGTGCCGGCAGAGCGGACAGGGAGAATCAGCCCCAGCATTTT. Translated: CAGRADRENQPQHF.

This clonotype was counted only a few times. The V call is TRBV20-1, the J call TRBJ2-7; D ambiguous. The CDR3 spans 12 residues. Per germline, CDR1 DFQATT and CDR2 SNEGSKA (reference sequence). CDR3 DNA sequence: TGCAGGGTGTTTGGACGTCCGGCGAAGCAGTACTTC. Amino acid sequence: CRVFGRPAKQYF.

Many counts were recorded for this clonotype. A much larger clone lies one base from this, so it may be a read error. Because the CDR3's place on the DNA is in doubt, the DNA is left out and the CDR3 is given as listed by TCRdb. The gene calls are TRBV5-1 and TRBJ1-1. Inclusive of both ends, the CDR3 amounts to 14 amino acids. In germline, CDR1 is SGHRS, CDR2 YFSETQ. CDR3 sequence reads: CASSFGSGSTEASF.

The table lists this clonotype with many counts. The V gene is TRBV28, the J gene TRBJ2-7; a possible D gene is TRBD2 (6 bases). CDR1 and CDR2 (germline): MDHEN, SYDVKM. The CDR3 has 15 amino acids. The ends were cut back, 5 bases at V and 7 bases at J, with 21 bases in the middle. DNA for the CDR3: TGTGCCAGCAGTCCTGCGGGACCGACGATTCAAGAGCAGTACTTC. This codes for CASSPAGPTIQEQYF.

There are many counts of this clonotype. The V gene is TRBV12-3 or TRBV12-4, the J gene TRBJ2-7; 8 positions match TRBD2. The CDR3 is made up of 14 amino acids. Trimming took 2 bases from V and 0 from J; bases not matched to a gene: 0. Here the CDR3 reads CASSLLAGSYEQYF. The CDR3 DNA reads TGTGCCAGCAGTTTACTAGCGGGCTCCTACGAGCAGTACTTC.

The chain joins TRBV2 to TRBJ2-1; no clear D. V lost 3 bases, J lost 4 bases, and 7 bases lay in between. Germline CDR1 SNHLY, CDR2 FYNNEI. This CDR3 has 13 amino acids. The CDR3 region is CASSDLGYNEQFF. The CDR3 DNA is TGTGCCAGCAGTGACCTGGGGTACAATGAGCAGTTCTTC.

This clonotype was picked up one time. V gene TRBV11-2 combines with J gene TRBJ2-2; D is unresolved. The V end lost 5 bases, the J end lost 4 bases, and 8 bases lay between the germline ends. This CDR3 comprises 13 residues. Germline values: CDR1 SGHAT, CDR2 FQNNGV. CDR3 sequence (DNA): TGTGCCAGCAGCACGGACCTCACCGGGGAGCTGTTTTTT. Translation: CASSTDLTGELFF.

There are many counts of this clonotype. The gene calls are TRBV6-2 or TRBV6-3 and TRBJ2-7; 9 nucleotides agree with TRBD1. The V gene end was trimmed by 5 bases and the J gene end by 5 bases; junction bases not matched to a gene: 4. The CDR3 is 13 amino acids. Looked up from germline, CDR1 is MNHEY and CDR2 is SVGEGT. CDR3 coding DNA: TGTGCCAGCAGTCGGACAGGGGCCCACGAGCAGTACTTC. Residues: CASSRTGAHEQYF.

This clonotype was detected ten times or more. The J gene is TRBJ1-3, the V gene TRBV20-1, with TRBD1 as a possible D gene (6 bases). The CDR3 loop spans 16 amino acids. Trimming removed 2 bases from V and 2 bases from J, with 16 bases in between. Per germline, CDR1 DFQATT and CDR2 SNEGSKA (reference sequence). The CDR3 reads CSARRSGTNTGNTIYF. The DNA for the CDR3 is TGCAGTGCTAGACGTAGTGGGACAAATACTGGAAACACCATATATTTT.

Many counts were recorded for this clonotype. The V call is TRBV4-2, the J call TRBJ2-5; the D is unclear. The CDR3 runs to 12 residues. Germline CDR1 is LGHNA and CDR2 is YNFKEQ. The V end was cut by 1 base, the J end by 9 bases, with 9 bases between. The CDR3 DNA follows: TGTGCCAGCAGCCAAGGGTCTGAGGCCCAGTACTTC. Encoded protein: CASSQGSEAQYF.

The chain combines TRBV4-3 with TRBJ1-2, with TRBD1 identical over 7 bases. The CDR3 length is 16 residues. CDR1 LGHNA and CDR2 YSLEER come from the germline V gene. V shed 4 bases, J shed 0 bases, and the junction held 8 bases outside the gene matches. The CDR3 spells CASSLEWDSSNYGYTF. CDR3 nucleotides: TGCGCCAGCAGCCTAGAATGGGACAGTTCTAACTATGGCTACACCTTC.

The CDR3 DNA reads as TGTGCCAGCAGTTACAAGAGAGAAGCTTTCTTT. Protein: CASSYKREAFF. The chain has TRBV6-6 and TRBJ1-1; the D is unclear. From germline, CDR1 is MNHNY and CDR2 SVGAGI (reference sequence). V was trimmed by 2 bases and J by 8 bases, leaving 6 bases between them. This CDR3 region has 11 residues.

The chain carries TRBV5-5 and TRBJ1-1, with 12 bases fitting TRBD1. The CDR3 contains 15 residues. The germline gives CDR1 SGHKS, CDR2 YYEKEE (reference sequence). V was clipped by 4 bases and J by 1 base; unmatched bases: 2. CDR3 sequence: CASSQGQGANTEAFF. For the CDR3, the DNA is TGTGCCAGCAGCCAGGGACAGGGGGCGAACACTGAAGCTTTCTTT. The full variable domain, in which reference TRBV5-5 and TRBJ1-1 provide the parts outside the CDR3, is DAGVTQSPTHLIKTRGQQVTLRCSPISGHKSVSWYQQVLGQGPQFIFQYYEKEERGRGNFPDRFSARQFPNYSSELNVNALLLGDSALYLCASSQGQGANTEAFFGQGTRLTVV.

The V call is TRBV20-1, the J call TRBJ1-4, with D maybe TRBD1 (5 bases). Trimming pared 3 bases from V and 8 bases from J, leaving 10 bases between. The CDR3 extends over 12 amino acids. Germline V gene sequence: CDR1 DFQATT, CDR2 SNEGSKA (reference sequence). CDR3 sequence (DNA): TGCAGTGCTAGTTCGGGGGGGGAAAAACTGTTTTTT. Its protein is CSASSGGEKLFF.

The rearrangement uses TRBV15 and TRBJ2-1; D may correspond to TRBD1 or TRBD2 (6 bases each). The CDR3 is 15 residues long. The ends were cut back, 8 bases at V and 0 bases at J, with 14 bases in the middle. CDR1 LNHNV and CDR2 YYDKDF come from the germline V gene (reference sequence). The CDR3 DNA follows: TGTGCCACCGCGGTCGAGGGGGGCTCCTACAATGAGCAGTTCTTC. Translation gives CATAVEGGSYNEQFF.

CDR3 loop: CASSSPTTGEGETQYF. DNA of the CDR3: TGTGCCAGCAGCTCCCCCACAACAGGGGAGGGAGAGACCCAGTACTTC. The rearrangement uses TRBV7-3 and TRBJ2-5; D may match TRBD1 or TRBD2 (7 bases each). V was clipped by 4 bases and J by 4 bases, with 19 bases between them. CDR1 and CDR2 from the germline V gene are SGHTA and FQGTGA. The CDR3 totals 16 residues. Looking up the rest from reference TRBV7-3 and TRBJ2-5 gives the full variable domain: GAGVSQTPSNKVTEKGKYVELRCDPISGHTALYWYRQSLGQGPEFLIYFQGTGAADDSGLPNDRFFAVRPEGSVSTLKIQRTERGDSAVYLCASSSPTTGEGETQYFGPGTRLLVL.